Below, 31 T cell receptor beta chains from the same sample are listed, as sequenced in a study of memory CD4+ T cells and cytomegalovirus serostatus (dated by TCRdb to between 2018 and 2020). A FACSAria II was used to sort memory CD4+ T cells, defined as single viable CD3+CD4+CD8-CD45RO+ cells. Receptor amplification or capture employed the immunoSEQ multiplex PCR assay. TCRdb limited this immuneACCESS table to in-frame rearrangements with V and J called. A share of clones is missing; checked studies link under half to unresolved V genes, and the rest is unexplained. The sample table contains approximately 46,000 clones; only one count was recorded for approximately 81% of them. The ten biggest clones cover 0.95% to 1.3% of the sample. The sequenced sample consisted of memory CD4+ T cells from blood. All receptors come from an adult in good health and CMV-seronegative.

The V gene is TRBV7-2, the J gene TRBJ2-1, with D hard to call. With 0 bases removed from V and 4 bases from J, the gap between germline ends came to 10 bases. The length of the CDR3 is 15 residues. From germline, CDR1 is SGHTA and CDR2 FQGNSA. CDR3 DNA sequence: TGTGCCAGCAGCTTAGCCCCTAGTCCTTACAATGAGCAGTTCTTC. Translating gives CASSLAPSPYNEQFF.

The chain uses TRBV10-2 and TRBJ1-1, with 10 bases matching TRBD1. The CDR3 consists of 13 residues. CDR1 and CDR2 (germline): WSHSY, SAAADI. Trimming took 5 bases from V and 8 from J; bases not matched to a gene: 5. This chain's CDR3 is CASSQPDRGEAFF. The DNA of the CDR3 is TGCGCCAGCAGTCAACCGGACAGGGGGGAAGCTTTCTTT.

V gene TRBV19 combines with J gene TRBJ2-7, with 9 bases that match TRBD1. Germline CDR1 reads LNHDA; CDR2 reads SQIVND (reference sequence). This CDR3 contains 15 residues. J was trimmed by 5 bases and V by 5 bases; bases with no gene match: 10. CDR3 in amino acids: CASSPPGQGKNEQYF. The CDR3 DNA reads as TGTGCCAGTAGTCCTCCGGGACAGGGTAAGAACGAGCAGTACTTC.

The rearrangement links TRBV11-3 to TRBJ2-5, with 12 positions matching TRBD2. With V trimmed by 3 bases and J by 2 bases, 4 bases remained unmatched. The CDR3 consists of 16 residues. Per the germline V gene, CDR1 is SGHNT and CDR2 is YENEEA. CDR3 protein: CASSLDGLAGQETQYF. DNA for the CDR3: TGTGCCAGCAGCTTGGATGGACTAGCGGGACAAGAGACCCAGTACTTC.

V gene TRBV2 combines with J gene TRBJ2-1; TRBD1 agrees at 8 bases. Germline trimming cut 7 bases from V and 6 bases from J; bases unmatched to any gene: 5. The CDR3 contains 13 residues. Germline CDR1 SNHLY, CDR2 FYNNEI. In nucleotides, the CDR3 is TGTGCCAGCATACTCGACAGGGGCAATGAGCAGTTCTTC. Encoded protein: CASILDRGNEQFF.

This sequence joins TRBV10-1 and TRBJ2-7, with TRBD1 matching 7 bases. V trimming: 2 bases; J trimming: 3 bases; junction bases outside the gene matches: 4. Germline V gene sequence: CDR1 WNHNN, CDR2 SYGVQD (reference sequence). The CDR3 length is 14 residues. The CDR3 is CASSEEGTDYEQYF. The CDR3 nucleotides read TGCGCCAGCAGTGAGGAGGGGACAGACTACGAGCAGTACTTC.

This clone came up once. V is TRBV18 and J is TRBJ2-1, with 8 bases that match TRBD2. This CDR3 is 15 amino acids long. Germline CDR1 reads KGHSH; CDR2 reads LQKENI. V trimming: 2 bases; J trimming: 4 bases; junction bases outside the gene matches: 4. The CDR3 DNA sequence: TGTGCCAGCTCACCAGGGCTAGCGGGTTACAATGAGCAGTTCTTC. As protein: CASSPGLAGYNEQFF.

V usage is TRBV7-2 and J usage is TRBJ2-7; 10 nucleotides align to TRBD2. Germline values: CDR1 SGHTA, CDR2 FQGNSA. The CDR3 has 15 residues. Trimming took 4 bases from V and 4 from J; bases not matched to a gene: 7. The CDR3 reads CASSSVPSGSYEQYF. The CDR3 DNA follows: TGTGCCAGCAGCTCAGTACCTAGCGGGAGTTACGAGCAGTACTTC. The entire variable domain, with the rest obtained from reference TRBV7-2 and TRBJ2-7, is as follows: GAGVSQSPSNKVTEKGKDVELRCDPISGHTALYWYRQSLGQGLEFLIYFQGNSAPDKSGLPSDRFSAERTGGSVSTLTIQRTQQEDSAVYLCASSSVPSGSYEQYFGPGTRLTVT.

The chain couples TRBV7-2 to TRBJ2-5; 8 nucleotides match TRBD1. The germline CDR1 and CDR2 sequences are SGHTA and FQGNSA. This CDR3 is 16 amino acids long. Trimming at V came to 4 bases and at J to 5 bases, leaving 12 bases not matched to a gene. The chain's CDR3 is CASSSGRQGRLETQYF. The CDR3 bases are TGTGCCAGCAGCTCCGGTAGACAGGGGAGATTGGAGACCCAGTACTTC.

CDR3 nucleotides: TGTGCCAGCAGTCCGCGGGACAGGGGCGTCATCGGGGATACGCAGTATTTT. This translates into CASSPRDRGVIGDTQYF. The V call is TRBV7-2, the J call TRBJ2-3, with 10 bases identical to TRBD1. The CDR3 has 17 residues. From germline, CDR1 is SGHTA and CDR2 FQGNSA. J lost 6 bases, V lost 6 bases, and 15 bases had no gene match.

The V and J genes are TRBV5-4 and TRBJ2-5; the D is unclear. Trimming removed 0 bases from V and 3 bases from J, with 9 bases in between. The CDR3 contains 14 residues. Germline V gene lookup returns CDR1 SGHNT and CDR2 YYREEE (reference sequence). The CDR3 spells CASSLDYYKETQYF. The DNA for the CDR3 is TGTGCCAGCAGCTTGGATTACTACAAAGAGACCCAGTACTTC.

The chain is built from TRBV5-8 and TRBJ2-1; tentative D call: TRBD1 (5 bases). V lost 3 bases and J lost 2, with 15 bases in between. This CDR3 spans 16 amino acids. Germline V CDR1 and CDR2: SGHTS, YDEGEE. CDR3 residues: CASSSLVSRAYNEQFF. As DNA, the CDR3 is TGTGCCAGCAGCTCCCTTGTGAGCAGGGCCTACAATGAGCAGTTCTTC.

The rearrangement joins TRBV5-1 to TRBJ2-1; TRBD1 agrees at 7 bases. Germline-derived CDR1 and CDR2 are SGHRS and YFSETQ. There are 15 residues in the CDR3. Trimming cost V 0 bases and J 4 bases; bases outside gene matches: 4. DNA for the CDR3: TGCGCCAGCAGCTTGGTAGGGGGACAGTACAATGAGCAGTTCTTC. Translating gives CASSLVGGQYNEQFF.

V and J are TRBV10-3 and TRBJ2-4; 8 positions agree with TRBD1. V dropped 4 bases and J dropped 3; count of bases not matched to a gene: 17. This CDR3 is built from 19 residues. CDR1 is ENHRY, CDR2 SYGVKD, per germline. CDR3 DNA sequence: TGTGCCATCAGTGCCTCAGGGGGCTTAGGACCCGGGGTCAAAAACATTCAGTACTTC. It is translated as CAISASGGLGPGVKNIQYF.

This clone appeared a few times. The rearrangement links TRBV29-1 to TRBJ2-5; 12 bases map to TRBD2. CDR1 and CDR2 (germline): SQVTM, ANQGSEA. There are 15 residues in the CDR3. The trim removed 5 bases at V and 1 base at J, leaving 5 bases unmatched. CDR3 nucleotide sequence: TGCAGCGTTTGTAGACTAGCGGGGGCCCAAGAGACCCAGTACTTC. This encodes CSVCRLAGAQETQYF. Complete variable domain (other parts from reference TRBV29-1 and TRBJ2-5): SAVISQKPSRDICQRGTSLTIQCQVDSQVTMMFWYRQQPGQSLTLIATANQGSEATYESGFVIDKFPISRPNLTFSTLTVSNMSPEDSSIYLCSVCRLAGAQETQYFGPGTRLLVL.

The chain links TRBV6-5 to TRBJ2-3; D is undetermined. The germline CDR1 and CDR2 sequences are MNHEY and SVGAGI. This CDR3 is 13 amino acids long. Trimming took off 0 bases at V and 5 bases at J, with 6 bases between the two ends. Here the CDR3 reads CASSYSVLDTQYF. The CDR3 DNA is TGTGCCAGCAGTTACTCGGTCCTAGATACGCAGTATTTT.

The chain employs TRBV7-3 and TRBJ1-1; possible D gene TRBD1, 6 bases. This CDR3 is built from 17 residues. The V end lost 5 bases, the J end lost 2 bases, and 21 bases lay between the germline ends. The germline gives CDR1 SGHTA, CDR2 FQGTGA. CDR3 sequence (DNA): TGTGCCAGCAGCCGCACTCGGGGGGCCTTCGTCAACACTGAAGCTTTCTTT. Residues: CASSRTRGAFVNTEAFF.

The chain combines TRBV30 with TRBJ1-1; D is undetermined. Trimming removed 5 bases at V and 2 bases at J, with 15 bases between. The CDR3 runs to 14 residues. Germline loops: CDR1 GTSNPN, CDR2 SVGIG (reference sequence). Here the CDR3 DNA reads TGTGCCTGGCAAGCCTATAACAGAAACACTGAAGCTTTCTTT. This sequence encodes CAWQAYNRNTEAFF.

This chain uses TRBV6-6 with TRBJ2-7, with D uncertain. The germline V and J ends were trimmed by 6 bases and 1 base, with 19 bases remaining between them. This CDR3 region has 16 residues. From germline, CDR1 is MNHNY and CDR2 SVGAGI (reference sequence). As DNA, the CDR3 is TGTGCCAGCAGAAAAGATGGAGTGCTAATATCCTACGAGCAGTACTTC. It encodes CASRKDGVLISYEQYF.

The chain uses TRBV5-4 and TRBJ2-5, with D possibly matching TRBD2 (6 bases). V was pared by 5 bases and J by 5 bases, with 16 bases between. The CDR3 contains 14 residues. The germline CDR1 and CDR2 sequences are SGHNT and YYREEE (reference sequence). The CDR3 spells CASSRTTRIETQYF. The CDR3 DNA sequence: TGTGCCAGCAGTCGGACGACTAGGATCGAGACCCAGTACTTC. Combining the CDR3 with reference TRBV5-4 and TRBJ2-5 gives the whole variable domain ETGVTQSPTHLIKTRGQQVTLRCSSQSGHNTVSWYQQALGQGPQFIFQYYREEENGRGNFPPRFSGLQFPNYSSELNVNALELDDSALYLCASSRTTRIETQYFGPGTRLLVL.

The CDR3 loop is CASSLVLAGPYNEQFF. The CDR3 region has the DNA TGTGCCAGCAGCTTGGTTTTAGCGGGACCTTACAATGAGCAGTTCTTC. V gene TRBV5-5 combines with J gene TRBJ2-1; 8 bases are shared with TRBD2. J was trimmed by 4 bases and V by 0 bases; bases with no gene match: 6. This CDR3 region has 16 residues. Germline V gives CDR1 SGHKS, CDR2 YYEKEE (reference sequence).

A few counts support this clone. The chain employs TRBV5-6 and TRBJ1-2; possible D gene TRBD1, 6 bases. V was shortened by 2 bases and J by 6 bases, with 14 bases between the two germline ends. The CDR3 spans 14 residues. CDR1 and CDR2 (germline): SGHDT, YYEEEE. The CDR3 DNA follows: TGTGCCAGCAGCTTCCGGGCCGGGGGCAATGGCTACACCTTC. This sequence encodes CASSFRAGGNGYTF.

This rearrangement joins TRBV18 to TRBJ2-5; unclear D gene. The V gene lost 2 bases and the J gene lost 5 bases, with 15 bases spanning the gap. Germline V gene data show CDR1 as KGHSH and CDR2 as LQKENI. CDR3 length: 15 amino acids. The CDR3 sequence: CASSPRPLGVETQYF. The CDR3 coding sequence is TGTGCCAGCTCACCAAGGCCCCTTGGGGTGGAGACCCAGTACTTC.

This clone was found once. The V gene is TRBV5-1, the J gene TRBJ1-4; D may be TRBD1 (5 bases). This CDR3 comprises 15 residues. Germline values: CDR1 SGHRS, CDR2 YFSETQ. Trimming removed 0 bases from V and 8 bases from J, with 14 bases in between. CDR3 protein: CASSLASGIYEKLFF. DNA for the CDR3: TGCGCCAGCAGCTTGGCATCAGGGATATACGAAAAACTGTTTTTT.

J is TRBJ1-2 and V is TRBV20-1; TRBD1 is a possible D gene (5 bases). Germline V lookup: CDR1 DFQATT, CDR2 SNEGSKA (reference sequence). This CDR3 has 11 amino acids. The CDR3 is CRVGARYGYTF. CDR3 DNA: TGCAGGGTCGGGGCCCGCTATGGCTACACCTTC.

CDR3 protein: CASSRAQAGWYF. DNA for the CDR3: TGTGCCAGCTCCAGAGCACAGGCCGGCTGGTATTTT. The rearrangement links TRBV18 to TRBJ2-3, with TRBD1 as a possible D gene (5 bases). The CDR3 is made up of 12 amino acids. Germline CDR1 KGHSH, CDR2 LQKENI. Trimming took 6 bases from V and 14 from J, leaving 18 bases between them.

This chain links TRBV2 with TRBJ2-6; no definite D call. CDR3 length: 15 residues. Between the trimmed V and J ends, which lost 4 bases and 1 base, there was a span of 8 bases. Germline V gene lookup returns CDR1 SNHLY and CDR2 FYNNEI. The CDR3 nucleotides are TGTGCCAGCAGTGGTTTGGGGTCTGGGGCCAACGTCCTGACTTTC. Its protein is CASSGLGSGANVLTF.

This clone was counted only a few times. The rearrangement links TRBV9 to TRBJ2-2; D gene unclear. V lost 0 bases and J lost 1, with 1 base in between. The CDR3 runs to 13 residues. Germline V gene data show CDR1 as SGDLS and CDR2 as YYNGEE. The CDR3 DNA is TGTGCCAGCAGCGTAGGGAACACCGGGGAGCTGTTTTTT. The encoded protein is CASSVGNTGELFF.

The chain couples TRBV18 to TRBJ1-2; D remains ambiguous. The V end lost 5 bases, the J end lost 3 bases, and 13 bases lay between the germline ends. Germline lookup yields CDR1 KGHSH and CDR2 LQKENI. CDR3 length: 14 residues. CDR3 sequence (DNA): TGTGCCAGCTCAGGGGTCGGTTTTGACTATGGCTACACCTTC. It yields the protein CASSGVGFDYGYTF.

This chain links TRBV6-6 with TRBJ1-1; TRBD1 aligns across 8 bases. This CDR3 has 15 residues. Germline V gives CDR1 MNHNY, CDR2 SVGAGI (reference sequence). Losses at the gene ends were 6 bases for V and 1 base for J; bases not matched to a gene: 7. The CDR3 bases are TGTGCCAGCAGCGATCAGGGGGCGGGGAACACTGAAGCTTTCTTT. Translating gives CASSDQGAGNTEAFF.

The rearrangement joins TRBV5-6 to TRBJ1-3; D gene ambiguous. The CDR3 loop spans 15 amino acids. In germline, CDR1 is SGHDT, CDR2 YYEEEE. The V gene lost 1 base and the J gene lost 3 bases, with 11 bases spanning the gap. The CDR3 spells CASSLPQIGGNTIYF. The CDR3 nucleotides read TGTGCCAGCAGCTTGCCACAGATAGGTGGAAACACCATATATTTT.